Given below is one T cell receptor (beta chain) in context. Its antigen is as yet unknown. The isolated RNA, all of it, was reverse transcribed, so expressed TCRB transcripts were what got sequenced. Method: immunoSEQ multiplex PCR; TCRdb's copy keeps in-frame clones and lacks some. The table lists some 350,000 clones, around 10% of them singletons. These data come from a study of beta chain features in type 1 diabetes. Findings and limits, study-wide: People with Type 1 diabetes carried modestly yet significantly shorter TCRB CDR3s in all four CD4+ subsets.

Losses at the gene ends were 2 bases for V and 14 bases for J; bases not matched to a gene: 5. The CDR3 runs to 11 residues. Germline V CDR1 and CDR2: MDHEN, SYDVKM. The gene calls are TRBV28 and TRBJ1-2, with 7 bases aligning to TRBD1. Sequencing input: central memory CD4+ T cells from blood. The receptor's source is a young man with type 1 diabetes. DNA for the CDR3: TGTGCCAGCAGTTTAAGAGGGGGCGCGACCTTC. This sequence encodes CASSLRGGATF.